This T cell receptor (beta chain) is from a study of shared clonotypes between healthy human individuals (dated by TCRdb to about 2020). Some background on the complete study: The cohort comprised a couple of women and a few men aged 18 to 49 years. Each donor's leukapheresis produced roughly between roughly 0.85 and 10 billion PBMCs. Different laboratories and diverse techniques were used to prepare libraries and sequence TCR repertoires, to increase sequencing depth and limit assay-specific biases. For each donor, CD4 naive and CD4 memory were each run on three plates, CD8 naive on two plates, and CD8 memory on one plate. To estimate repertoire size and how much clonotype sharing occurs between individuals, the study deeply sequenced the blood TCR repertoires of five or six healthy adults.

The V end gives up 5 bases and the J end 4 bases, leaving 9 bases in the junction not matched to a gene. CDR1 and CDR2, per the germline V gene (reference sequence), are MNHNY and SVGAGI. CDR3 length: 16 amino acids, cysteine to phenylalanine. The retained sequence is limited to the CDR3, 48 bases, with the frame set at the first base. Study-wide findings and limitations: Naive subsets generally had larger estimated clonotype richness than memory subsets. The genetic and exposure-history diversity represented was limited by the small number of donors. Even with the large sequencing depth, rarefaction of the sorted-subset datasets indicated that sequencing was incomplete. Sampling was restricted to blood, and TCR repertoires in tissues likely differ from the TCR repertoires found in blood. When a few donors were compared, the shared fraction of clonotypes was roughly 5% for naive CD4, over 3% for naive CD8, 2.3% for memory CD4, and 0.3% to 0.5% for memory CD8. Compared with non-shared clonotypes, the clonotypes found in all four sorted-subset donors had higher generation probabilities. Based on pairwise subsampling, the degree of clonotype sharing among donors was expected to be affected by sequencing depth.

The donors were healthy, HIV-negative adults who had no recently reported acute infections or vaccinations. All donors were Caucasian adults living in Nashville, Tennessee, USA. CD4+ T cells were enriched by magnetic negative selection, after which naive cells were positively selected on CD45RA and the negative fraction was taken as the memory subset. Blood was collected by leukapheresis, and PBMCs were isolated by Ficoll-Histopaque density gradient centrifugation and then cryopreserved in liquid nitrogen vapor phase. Analytical flow cytometry was used to check the purity and quantity of every magnetically sorted T cell population. Each sorted fraction had its genomic DNA isolated and then quantified by UV absorbance on a Nanodrop 2000c. Using the deep immunoSEQ assay, multiplex PCR amplified TCR CDR3 regions from genomic DNA. Genomic DNA extracted from each cell subset was distributed evenly over all wells of several immunoSEQ 96-well plates, and each plate served as one replicate. For sorted subsets, each replicate PCR was loaded with 200 ng genomic DNA, equivalent to 25,000 to 35,000 T cell genomes. Purified libraries were quantified with a Qubit 3.0 fluorometer, sized on a Bioanalyzer 2100, and re-quantified with the KAPA Library Quantification kit. Every immunoSEQ 96-well plate was sequenced on a separate single-read 150-cycle Illumina NextSeq 550 flow cell. Concerning the study's data processing: The immunoSEQ output contained only junctional sequences without quality scores, so filtering could not match that applied to full-length reads. To assign V/J genes and CDR3, sequences were annotated using PyIR, a Python wrapper for IgBLAST v1.9, with IMGT germline references. Any read was removed if the V/J assignment was weak (E-value above 1e-6), the CDR3 was missing, or the read contained stop codons, out-of-frame junctions, or ambiguous translated residues. V3J clonotypes were defined as sequences sharing an identical inferred V gene, J gene, and CDR3 amino acid sequence. The percentage overlap between two repertoires was calculated by dividing the number of shared unique clonotypes by the size of the smaller repertoire. RTK rarefaction, the Chao1 estimator, and Recon v2.1 estimates of unobserved clonotypes were used to assess repertoire richness. Generation probabilities were computed with OLGA for all TCRbeta clonotypes obtained by the gDNA method from four donors. This immuneACCESS table, as held by TCRdb, lists in-frame sequences with V and J called but not all clones. Of the missing ones, under half trace to an unresolved V gene in checked studies; the others have no known cause. V and J calls and clone size are copied from that table; D and trimming were computed from the DNA. The sample data list some 2,400,000 clones, and approximately 95% of these were observed just once. The ten most abundant clones make up 0.1% to 0.15% of the sample.

On this clone: What this receptor recognizes is not known. The input lacks base qualities; no much larger clone sits a single base away.

Sequencing used naive CD4+ T cells sorted from blood. What this sample's cell subset or site label stands for: CD45RA+ positively selected. The receptor comes from a man between 18 and 29 years old in good health. The chain is made from TRBV6-6 and TRBJ2-2; 8 bases in the middle match TRBD1. This receptor carries the CDR3 CASSNLQGAFTGELFF. At the DNA level, the sequence is TGTGCCAGCAGTAACCTGCAGGGGGCGTTCACCGGGGAGCTGTTTTTT.